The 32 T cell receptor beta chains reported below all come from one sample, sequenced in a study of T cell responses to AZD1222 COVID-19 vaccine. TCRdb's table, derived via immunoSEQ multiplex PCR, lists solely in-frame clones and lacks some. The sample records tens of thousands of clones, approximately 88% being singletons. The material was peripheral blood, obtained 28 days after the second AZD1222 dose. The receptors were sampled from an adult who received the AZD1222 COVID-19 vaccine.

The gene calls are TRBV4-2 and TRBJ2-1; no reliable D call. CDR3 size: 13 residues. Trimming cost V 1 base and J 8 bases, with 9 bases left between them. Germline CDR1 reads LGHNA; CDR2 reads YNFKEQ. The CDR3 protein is CASSQGPKDEQFF. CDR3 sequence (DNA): TGTGCCAGCAGCCAAGGGCCTAAGGATGAGCAGTTCTTC.

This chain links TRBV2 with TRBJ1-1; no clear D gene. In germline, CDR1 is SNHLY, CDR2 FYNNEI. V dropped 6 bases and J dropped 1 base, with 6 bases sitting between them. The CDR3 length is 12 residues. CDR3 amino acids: CASRSQNTEAFF. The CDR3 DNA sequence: TGTGCCAGCAGGTCACAGAACACTGAAGCTTTCTTT.

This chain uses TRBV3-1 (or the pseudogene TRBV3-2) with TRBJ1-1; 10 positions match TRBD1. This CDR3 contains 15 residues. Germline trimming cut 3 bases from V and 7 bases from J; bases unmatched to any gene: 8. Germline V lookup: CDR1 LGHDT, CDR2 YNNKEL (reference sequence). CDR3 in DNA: TGTGCCAGCAGCCATTCCGGGACAGGGGATGGTGAAGCTTTCTTT. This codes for CASSHSGTGDGEAFF.

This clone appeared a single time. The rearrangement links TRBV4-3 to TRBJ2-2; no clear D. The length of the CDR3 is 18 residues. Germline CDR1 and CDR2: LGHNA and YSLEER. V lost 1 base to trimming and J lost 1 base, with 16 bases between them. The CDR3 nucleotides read TGCGCCAGCAGCCAAGTCGCGTCGGGCAGGCGGAACACCGGGGAGCTGTTTTTT. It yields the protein CASSQVASGRRNTGELFF.

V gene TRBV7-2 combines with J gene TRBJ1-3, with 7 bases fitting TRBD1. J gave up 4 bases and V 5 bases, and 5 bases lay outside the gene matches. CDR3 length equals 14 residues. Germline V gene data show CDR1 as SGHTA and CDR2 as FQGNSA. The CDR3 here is CASSPTGRGNTIYF. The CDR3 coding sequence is TGTGCCAGCAGCCCGACAGGGAGGGGAAACACCATATATTTT.

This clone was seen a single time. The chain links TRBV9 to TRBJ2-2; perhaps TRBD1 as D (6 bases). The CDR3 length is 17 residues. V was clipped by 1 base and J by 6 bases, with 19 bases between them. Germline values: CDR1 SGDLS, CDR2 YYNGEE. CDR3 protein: CASSVRLRQVGPGELFF. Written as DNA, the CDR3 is TGTGCCAGCAGCGTACGGTTAAGACAGGTCGGTCCCGGGGAGCTGTTTTTT.

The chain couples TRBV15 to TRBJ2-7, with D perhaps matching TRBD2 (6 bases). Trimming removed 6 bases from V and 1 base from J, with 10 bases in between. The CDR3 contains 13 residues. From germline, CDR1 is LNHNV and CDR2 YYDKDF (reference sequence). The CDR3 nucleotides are TGTGCCACCAGAATCGGAGGGTCCTACGAGCAGTACTTC. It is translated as CATRIGGSYEQYF.

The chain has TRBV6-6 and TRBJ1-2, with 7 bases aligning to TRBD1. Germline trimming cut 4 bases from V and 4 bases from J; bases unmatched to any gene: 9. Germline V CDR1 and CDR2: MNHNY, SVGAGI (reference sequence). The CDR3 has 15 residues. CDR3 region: CASSSTGTEFYGYTF. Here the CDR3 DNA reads TGTGCCAGCAGTTCCACCGGGACAGAATTCTATGGCTACACCTTC.

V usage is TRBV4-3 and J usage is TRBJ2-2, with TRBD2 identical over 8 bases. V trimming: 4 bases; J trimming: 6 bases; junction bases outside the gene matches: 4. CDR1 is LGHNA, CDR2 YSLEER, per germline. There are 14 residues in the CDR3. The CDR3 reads CASSLGGGSGELFF. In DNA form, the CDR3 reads TGCGCCAGCAGCCTCGGCGGGGGGTCCGGGGAGCTGTTTTTT.

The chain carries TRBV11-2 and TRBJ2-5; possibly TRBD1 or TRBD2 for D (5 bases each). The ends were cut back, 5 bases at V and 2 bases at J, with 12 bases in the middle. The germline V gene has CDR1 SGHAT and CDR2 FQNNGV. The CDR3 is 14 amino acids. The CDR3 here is CASSLGTGQETQYF. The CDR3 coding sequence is TGTGCCAGCAGCCTCGGGACGGGACAAGAGACCCAGTACTTC.

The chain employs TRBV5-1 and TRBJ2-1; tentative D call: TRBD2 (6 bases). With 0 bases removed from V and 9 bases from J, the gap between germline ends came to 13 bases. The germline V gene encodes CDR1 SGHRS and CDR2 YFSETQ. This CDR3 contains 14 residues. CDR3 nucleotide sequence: TGCGCCAGCAGCTTGGCTACGGCCGGGAGTGAGCAGTTCTTC. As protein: CASSLATAGSEQFF.

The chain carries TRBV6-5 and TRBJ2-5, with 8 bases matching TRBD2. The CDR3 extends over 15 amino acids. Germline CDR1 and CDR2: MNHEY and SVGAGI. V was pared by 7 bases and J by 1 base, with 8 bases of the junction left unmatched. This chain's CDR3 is CASTDRLAPQETQYF. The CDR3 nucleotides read TGTGCCAGCACCGATAGACTAGCGCCCCAAGAGACCCAGTACTTC.

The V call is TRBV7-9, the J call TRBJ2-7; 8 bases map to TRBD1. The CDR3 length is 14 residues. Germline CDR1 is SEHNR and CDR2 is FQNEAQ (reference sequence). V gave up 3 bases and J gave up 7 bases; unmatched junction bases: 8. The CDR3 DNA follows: TGTGCCAGCAGCTTTAGACAGGGGTCGTGGGAGCAGTACTTC. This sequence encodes CASSFRQGSWEQYF. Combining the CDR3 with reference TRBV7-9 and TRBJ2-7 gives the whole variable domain DTGVSQNPRHKITKRGQNVTFRCDPISEHNRLYWYRQTLGQGPEFLTYFQNEAQLEKSRLLSDRFSAERPKGSFSTLEIQRTEQGDSAMYLCASSFRQGSWEQYFGPGTRLTVT.

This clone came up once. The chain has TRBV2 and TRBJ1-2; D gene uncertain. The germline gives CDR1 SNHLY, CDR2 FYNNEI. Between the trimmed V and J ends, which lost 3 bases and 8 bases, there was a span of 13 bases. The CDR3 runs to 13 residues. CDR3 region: CASSEDGSWGYTF. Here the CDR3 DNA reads TGTGCCAGCAGTGAGGACGGCAGTTGGGGCTACACCTTC. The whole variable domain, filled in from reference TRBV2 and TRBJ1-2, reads EPEVTQTPSHQVTQMGQEVILRCVPISNHLYFYWYRQILGQKVEFLVSFYNNEISEKSEIFDDQFSVERPDGSNFTLKIRSTKLEDSAMYFCASSEDGSWGYTFGSGTRLTVV.

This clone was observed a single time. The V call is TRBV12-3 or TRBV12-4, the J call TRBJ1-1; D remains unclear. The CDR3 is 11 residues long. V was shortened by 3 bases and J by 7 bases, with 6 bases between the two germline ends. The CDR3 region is CASSFRVEAFF. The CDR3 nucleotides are TGTGCCAGCAGTTTTCGGGTTGAAGCTTTCTTT.

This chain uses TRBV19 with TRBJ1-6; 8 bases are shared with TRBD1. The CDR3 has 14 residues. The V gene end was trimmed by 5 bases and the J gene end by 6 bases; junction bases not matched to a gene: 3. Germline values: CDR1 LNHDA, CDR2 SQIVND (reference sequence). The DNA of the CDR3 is TGTGCCAGTAGTCGGACAGGGTCTAATTCACCCCTCCACTTT. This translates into CASSRTGSNSPLHF. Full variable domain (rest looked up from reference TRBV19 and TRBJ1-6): DGGITQSPKYLFRKEGQNVTLSCEQNLNHDAMYWYRQDPGQGLRLIYYSQIVNDFQKGDIAEGYSVSREKKESFPLTVTSAQKNPTAFYLCASSRTGSNSPLHFGNGTRLTVT.

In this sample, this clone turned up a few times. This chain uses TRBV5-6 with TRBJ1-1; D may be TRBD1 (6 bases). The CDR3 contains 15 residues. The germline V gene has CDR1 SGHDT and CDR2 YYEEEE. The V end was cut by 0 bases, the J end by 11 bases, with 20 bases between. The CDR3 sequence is CASSLAMWDIKSAFF. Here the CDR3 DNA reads TGTGCCAGCAGCTTGGCCATGTGGGACATCAAATCGGCTTTCTTT.

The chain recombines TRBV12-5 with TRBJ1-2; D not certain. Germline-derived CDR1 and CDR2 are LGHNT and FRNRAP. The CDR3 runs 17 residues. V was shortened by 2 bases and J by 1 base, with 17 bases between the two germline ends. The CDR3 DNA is TGTGCTAGTGGTTTGCAGGTCAGCTTGGATAATAACTATGGCTACACCTTC. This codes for CASGLQVSLDNNYGYTF.

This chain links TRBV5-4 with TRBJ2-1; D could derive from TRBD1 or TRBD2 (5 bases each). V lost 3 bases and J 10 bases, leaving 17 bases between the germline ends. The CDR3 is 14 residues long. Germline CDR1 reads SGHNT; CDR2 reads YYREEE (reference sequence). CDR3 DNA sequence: TGTGCCAGCAGCTCCGGACTGGGGCTGAAGGAGCAGTTCTTC. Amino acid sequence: CASSSGLGLKEQFF. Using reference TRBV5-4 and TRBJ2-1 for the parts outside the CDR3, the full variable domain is ETGVTQSPTHLIKTRGQQVTLRCSSQSGHNTVSWYQQALGQGPQFIFQYYREEENGRGNFPPRFSGLQFPNYSSELNVNALELDDSALYLCASSSGLGLKEQFFGPGTRLTVL.

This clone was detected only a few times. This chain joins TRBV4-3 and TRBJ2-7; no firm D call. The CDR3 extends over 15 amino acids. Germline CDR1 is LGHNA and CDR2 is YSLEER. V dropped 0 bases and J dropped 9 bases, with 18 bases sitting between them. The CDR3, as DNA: TGCGCCAGCAGCCAAGATCGAGCTAAAACGCGTCCGCAGTACTTC. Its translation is CASSQDRAKTRPQYF.

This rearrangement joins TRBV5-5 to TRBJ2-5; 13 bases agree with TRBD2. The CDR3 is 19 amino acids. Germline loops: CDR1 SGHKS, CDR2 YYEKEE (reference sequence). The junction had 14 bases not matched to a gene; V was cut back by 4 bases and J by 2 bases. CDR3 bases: TGTGCCAGCAGCCGACTAGCGGGGGGTCAACCTTCACTTCAAGAGACCCAGTACTTC. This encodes CASSRLAGGQPSLQETQYF. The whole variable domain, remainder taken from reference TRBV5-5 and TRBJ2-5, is DAGVTQSPTHLIKTRGQQVTLRCSPISGHKSVSWYQQVLGQGPQFIFQYYEKEERGRGNFPDRFSARQFPNYSSELNVNALLLGDSALYLCASSRLAGGQPSLQETQYFGPGTRLLVL.

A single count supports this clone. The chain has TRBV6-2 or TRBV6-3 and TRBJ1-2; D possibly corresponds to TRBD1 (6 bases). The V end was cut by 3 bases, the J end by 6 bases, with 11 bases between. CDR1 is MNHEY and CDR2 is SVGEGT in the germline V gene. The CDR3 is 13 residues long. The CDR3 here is CASSYGQLDGYTF. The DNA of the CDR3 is TGTGCCAGCAGTTATGGACAGTTGGATGGCTACACCTTC.

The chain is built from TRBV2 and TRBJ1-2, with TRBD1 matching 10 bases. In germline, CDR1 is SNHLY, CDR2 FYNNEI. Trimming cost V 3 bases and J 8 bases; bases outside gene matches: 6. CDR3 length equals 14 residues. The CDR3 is CASSDDGTGVGYTF. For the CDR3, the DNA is TGTGCCAGCAGTGATGACGGGACAGGGGTAGGCTACACCTTC.

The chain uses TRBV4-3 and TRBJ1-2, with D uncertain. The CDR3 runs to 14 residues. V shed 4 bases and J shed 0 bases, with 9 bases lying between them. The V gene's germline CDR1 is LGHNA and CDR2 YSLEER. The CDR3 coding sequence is TGCGCCAGCAGCCCTGGGCCGTCTAACTATGGCTACACCTTC. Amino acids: CASSPGPSNYGYTF.

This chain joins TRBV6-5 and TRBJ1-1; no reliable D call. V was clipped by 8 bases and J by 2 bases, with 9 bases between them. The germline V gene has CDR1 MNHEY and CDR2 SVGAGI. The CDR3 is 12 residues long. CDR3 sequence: CASGRVNTEAFF. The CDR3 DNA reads TGTGCCAGCGGTAGGGTTAACACTGAAGCTTTCTTT.

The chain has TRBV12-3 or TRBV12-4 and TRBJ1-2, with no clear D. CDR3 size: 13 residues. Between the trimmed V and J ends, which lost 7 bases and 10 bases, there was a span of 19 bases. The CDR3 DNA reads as TGTGCCAGCATCGTTCTTCACCCGCAGGACTACACCTTC. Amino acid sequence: CASIVLHPQDYTF.

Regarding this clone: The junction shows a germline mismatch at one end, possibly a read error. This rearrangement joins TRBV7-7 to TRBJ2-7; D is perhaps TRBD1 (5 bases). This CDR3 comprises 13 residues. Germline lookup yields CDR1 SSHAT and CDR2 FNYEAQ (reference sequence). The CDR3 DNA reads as TGTGCTAGCAGCTTGGACACAACGGGCGAGCAGTACTTC. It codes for CASSLDTTGEQYF.

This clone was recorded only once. Written as DNA, the CDR3 is TGTGCCAGCAGTTCGCCCAGCGGGGGAATATACAATGAGCAGTTCTTC. Translating it yields CASSSPSGGIYNEQFF. V is TRBV6-2 or TRBV6-3 and J is TRBJ2-1; 8 nucleotides align to TRBD2. The CDR3 totals 16 residues. Germline V gene data show CDR1 as MNHEY and CDR2 as SVGEGT. V was clipped by 4 bases and J by 4 bases; unmatched bases: 9.

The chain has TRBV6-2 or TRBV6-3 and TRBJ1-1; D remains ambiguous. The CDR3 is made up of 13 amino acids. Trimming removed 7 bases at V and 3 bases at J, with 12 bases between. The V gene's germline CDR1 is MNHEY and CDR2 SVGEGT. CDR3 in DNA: TGTGCCAGCAACCCAGGTCCATACACTGAAGCTTTCTTT. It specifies CASNPGPYTEAFF.

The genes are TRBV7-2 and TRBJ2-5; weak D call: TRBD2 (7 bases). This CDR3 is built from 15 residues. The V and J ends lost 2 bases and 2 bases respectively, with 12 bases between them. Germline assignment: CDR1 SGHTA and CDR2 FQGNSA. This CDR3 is CASSLMRGPQETQYF. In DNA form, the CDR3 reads TGTGCCAGCAGCTTAATGCGGGGGCCTCAAGAGACCCAGTACTTC.

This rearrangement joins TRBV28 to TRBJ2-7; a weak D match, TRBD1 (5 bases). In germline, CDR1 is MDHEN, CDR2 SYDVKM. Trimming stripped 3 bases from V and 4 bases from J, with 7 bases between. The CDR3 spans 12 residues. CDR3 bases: TGTGCCAGCAGTTTCAGACAGTACGAGCAGTACTTC. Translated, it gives CASSFRQYEQYF. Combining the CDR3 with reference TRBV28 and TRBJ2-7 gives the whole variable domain DVKVTQSSRYLVKRTGEKVFLECVQDMDHENMFWYRQDPGLGLRLIYFSYDVKMKEKGDIPEGYSVSREKKERFSLILESASTNQTSMYLCASSFRQYEQYFGPGTRLTVT.

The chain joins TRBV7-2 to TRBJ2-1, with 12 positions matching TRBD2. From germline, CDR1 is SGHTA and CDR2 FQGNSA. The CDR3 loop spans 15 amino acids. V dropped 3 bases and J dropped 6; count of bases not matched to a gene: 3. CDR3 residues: CASSFTSGGPNEQFF. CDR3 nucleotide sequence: TGTGCCAGCAGCTTCACTAGCGGGGGGCCCAATGAGCAGTTCTTC.